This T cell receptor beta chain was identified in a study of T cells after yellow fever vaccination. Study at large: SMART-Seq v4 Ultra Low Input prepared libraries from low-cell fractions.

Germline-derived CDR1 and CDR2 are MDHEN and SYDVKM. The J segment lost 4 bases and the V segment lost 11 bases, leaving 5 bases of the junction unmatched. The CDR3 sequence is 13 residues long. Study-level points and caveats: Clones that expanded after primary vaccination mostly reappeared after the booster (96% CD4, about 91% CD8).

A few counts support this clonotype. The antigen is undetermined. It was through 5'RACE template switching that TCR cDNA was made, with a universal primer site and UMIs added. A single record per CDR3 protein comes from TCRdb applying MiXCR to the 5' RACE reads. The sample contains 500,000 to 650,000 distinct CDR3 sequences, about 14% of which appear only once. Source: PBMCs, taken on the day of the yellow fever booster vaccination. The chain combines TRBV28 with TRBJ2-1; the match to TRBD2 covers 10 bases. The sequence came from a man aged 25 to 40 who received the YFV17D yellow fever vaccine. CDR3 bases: TGTGCCGGGGGGACTAGCGTGTACAATGAGCAGTTCTTC. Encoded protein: CAGGTSVYNEQFF.